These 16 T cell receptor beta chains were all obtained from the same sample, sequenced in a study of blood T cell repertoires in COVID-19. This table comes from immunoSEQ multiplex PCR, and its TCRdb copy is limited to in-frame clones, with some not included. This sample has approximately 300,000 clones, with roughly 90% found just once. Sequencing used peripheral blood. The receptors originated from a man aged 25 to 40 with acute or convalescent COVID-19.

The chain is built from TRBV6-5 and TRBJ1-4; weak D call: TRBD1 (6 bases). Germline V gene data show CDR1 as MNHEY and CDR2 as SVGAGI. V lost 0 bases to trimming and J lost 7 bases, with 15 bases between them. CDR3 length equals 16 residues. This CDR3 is CASSYSISGGREKLFF. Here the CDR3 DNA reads TGTGCCAGCAGTTACTCGATAAGCGGGGGCCGTGAAAAACTGTTTTTT.

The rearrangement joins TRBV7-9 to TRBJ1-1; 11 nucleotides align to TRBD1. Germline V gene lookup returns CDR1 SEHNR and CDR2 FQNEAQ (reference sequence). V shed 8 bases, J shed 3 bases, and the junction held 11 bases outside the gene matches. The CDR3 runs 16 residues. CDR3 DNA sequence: TGTGCCAGCGCTAAAAGGAGGGGACAGGGGGACACTGAAGCTTTCTTT. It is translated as CASAKRRGQGDTEAFF.

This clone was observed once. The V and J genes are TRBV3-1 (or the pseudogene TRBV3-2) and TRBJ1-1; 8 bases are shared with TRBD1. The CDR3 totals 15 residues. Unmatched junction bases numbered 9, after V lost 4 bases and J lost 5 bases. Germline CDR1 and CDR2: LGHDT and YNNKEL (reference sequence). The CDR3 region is CASSPTDRAGTEAFF. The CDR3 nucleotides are TGTGCCAGCAGCCCGACGGACAGGGCGGGAACTGAAGCTTTCTTT.

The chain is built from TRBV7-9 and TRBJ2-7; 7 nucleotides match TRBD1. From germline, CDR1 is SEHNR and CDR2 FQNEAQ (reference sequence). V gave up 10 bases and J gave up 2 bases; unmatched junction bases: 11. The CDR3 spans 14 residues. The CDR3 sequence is CATRTGTETYEQYF. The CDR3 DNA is TGTGCCACAAGGACCGGGACAGAGACCTACGAGCAGTACTTC.

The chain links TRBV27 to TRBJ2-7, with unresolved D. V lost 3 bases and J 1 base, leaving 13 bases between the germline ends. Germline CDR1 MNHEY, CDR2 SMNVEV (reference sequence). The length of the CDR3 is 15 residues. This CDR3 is CASSFFPAESYEQYF. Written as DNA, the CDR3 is TGTGCCAGCAGTTTCTTTCCCGCGGAGTCCTACGAGCAGTACTTC.

The CDR3, as DNA: TGTGCCAGCAGCCAACTCGGACTAGCAGATGCCGAGCAGTACTTC. This sequence encodes CASSQLGLADAEQYF. This chain uses TRBV14 with TRBJ2-7, with TRBD2 identical over 8 bases. J lost 6 bases, V lost 2 bases, and 9 bases had no gene match. The CDR3 extends over 15 amino acids. CDR1 is SGHDN, CDR2 FVKESK, per germline. Combining the CDR3 with reference TRBV14 and TRBJ2-7 gives the whole variable domain EAGVTQFPSHSVIEKGQTVTLRCDPISGHDNLYWYRRVMGKEIKFLLHFVKESKQDESGMPNNRFLAERTGGTYSTLKVQPAELEDSGVYFCASSQLGLADAEQYFGPGTRLTVT.

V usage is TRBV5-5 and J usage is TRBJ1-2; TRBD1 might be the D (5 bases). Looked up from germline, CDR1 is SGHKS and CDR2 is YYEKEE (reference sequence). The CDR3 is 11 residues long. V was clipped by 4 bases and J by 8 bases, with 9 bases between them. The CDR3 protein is CASSTGEGYTF. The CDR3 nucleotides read TGTGCCAGCAGCACAGGTGAGGGCTACACCTTC.

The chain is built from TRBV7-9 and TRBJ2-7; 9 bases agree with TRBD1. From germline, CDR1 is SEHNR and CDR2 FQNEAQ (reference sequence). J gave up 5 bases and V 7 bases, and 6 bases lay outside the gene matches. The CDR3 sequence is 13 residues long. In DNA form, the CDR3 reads TGTGCCAGCACCTGGACAGGGGTAAACGAGCAGTACTTC. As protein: CASTWTGVNEQYF.

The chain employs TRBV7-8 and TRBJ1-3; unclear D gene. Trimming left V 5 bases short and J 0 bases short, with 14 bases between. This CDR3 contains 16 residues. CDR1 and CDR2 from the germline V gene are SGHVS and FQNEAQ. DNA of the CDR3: TGTGCCAGCAGCCTCGGTACCTTTTCCTCTGGAAACACCATATATTTT. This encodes CASSLGTFSSGNTIYF.

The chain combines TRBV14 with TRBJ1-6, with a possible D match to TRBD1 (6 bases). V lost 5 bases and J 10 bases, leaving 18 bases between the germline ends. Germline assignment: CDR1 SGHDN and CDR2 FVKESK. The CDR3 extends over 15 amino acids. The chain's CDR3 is CASSGGLLAGSPLHF. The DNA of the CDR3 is TGTGCCAGCAGCGGGGGCCTCCTAGCAGGCTCACCCCTCCACTTT.

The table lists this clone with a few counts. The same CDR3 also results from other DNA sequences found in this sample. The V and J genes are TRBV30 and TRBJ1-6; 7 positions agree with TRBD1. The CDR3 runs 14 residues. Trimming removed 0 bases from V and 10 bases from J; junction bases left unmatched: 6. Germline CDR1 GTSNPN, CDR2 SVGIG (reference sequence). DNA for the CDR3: TGTGCCTGGAGTGTACTAGGGGGCGGCTCACCCCTCCACTTT. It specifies CAWSVLGGGSPLHF.

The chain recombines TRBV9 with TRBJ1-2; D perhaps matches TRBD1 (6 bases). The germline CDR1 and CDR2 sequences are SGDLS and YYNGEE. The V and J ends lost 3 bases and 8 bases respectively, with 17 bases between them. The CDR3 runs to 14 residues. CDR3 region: CASSETHWGGGYTF. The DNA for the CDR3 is TGTGCCAGCAGCGAAACCCACTGGGGGGGCGGCTACACCTTC.

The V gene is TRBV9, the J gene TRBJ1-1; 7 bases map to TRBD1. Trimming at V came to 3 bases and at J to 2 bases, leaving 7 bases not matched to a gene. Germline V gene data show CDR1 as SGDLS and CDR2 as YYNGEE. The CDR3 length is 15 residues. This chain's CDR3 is CASSGAGTANTEAFF. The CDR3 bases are TGTGCCAGCAGCGGCGCCGGGACAGCCAACACTGAAGCTTTCTTT.

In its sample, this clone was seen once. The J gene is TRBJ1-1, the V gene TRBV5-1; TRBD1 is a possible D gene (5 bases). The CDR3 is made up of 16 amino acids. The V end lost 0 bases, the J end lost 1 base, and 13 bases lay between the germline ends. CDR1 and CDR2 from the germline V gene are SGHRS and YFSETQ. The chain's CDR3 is CASSLVGGRRNTEAFF. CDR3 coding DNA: TGCGCCAGCAGCTTGGTTGGGGGGAGGCGGAACACTGAAGCTTTCTTT.

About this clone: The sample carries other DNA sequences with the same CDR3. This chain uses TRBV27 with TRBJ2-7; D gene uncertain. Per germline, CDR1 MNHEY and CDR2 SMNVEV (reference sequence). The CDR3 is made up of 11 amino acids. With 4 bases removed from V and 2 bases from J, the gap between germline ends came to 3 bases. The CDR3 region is CASSSTYEQYF. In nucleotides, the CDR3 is TGTGCCAGCAGTTCAACCTACGAGCAGTACTTC.

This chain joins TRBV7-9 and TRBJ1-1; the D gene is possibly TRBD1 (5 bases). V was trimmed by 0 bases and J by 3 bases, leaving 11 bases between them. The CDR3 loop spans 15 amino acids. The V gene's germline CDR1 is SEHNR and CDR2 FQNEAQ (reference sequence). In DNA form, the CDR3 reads TGTGCCAGCAGCTTAGCATGGGCACAGGACACTGAAGCTTTCTTT. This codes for CASSLAWAQDTEAFF.